This T cell receptor (beta chain) was sequenced in a study of T cell responses to AZD1222 COVID-19 vaccine. The CDR3 consists of 14 residues. Germline assignment: CDR1 MDHEN and CDR2 SYDVKM. Trimming stripped 3 bases from V and 8 bases from J, with 16 bases between. The assay was immunoSEQ multiplex PCR, and TCRdb's table has in-frame clones only and misses some. The table has roughly 160,000 clones, about nine tenths seen once. The chain combines TRBV28 with TRBJ1-2, with a weak D call TRBD1 (6 bases). The sequences come from peripheral blood, collected on day 0 of AZD1222 vaccination. The receptor's source is an adult in good health. CDR3 sequence (DNA): TGTGCCAGCAGTTTTGGCCGGCAGGGGACAGGCTACACCTTC. Translated, it gives CASSFGRQGTGYTF.